These 18 T cell receptor beta chains share one sample of origin, sequenced in a study of cytomegalovirus exposure and HLA in healthy donors. PCR amplification relied on 60 Vbeta primers (plus 13 Jbeta primers). Measured with immunoSEQ multiplex PCR; TCRdb has only the in-frame clones, and not every one. The data show some 91,000 clones, over 75% seen once. Source material: PBMCs. The receptors here all came from a man aged 35 to 55 in good health and CMV-seronegative.

V and J are TRBV11-2 and TRBJ1-2; 10 nucleotides match TRBD1. V lost 6 bases, J lost 0 bases, and 10 bases stayed unmatched. The germline V gene has CDR1 SGHAT and CDR2 FQNNGV. The CDR3 has 17 amino acids. CDR3 nucleotides: TGTGCCAGCAGACCTACCGGGACAGGGGCTTCTAACTATGGCTACACCTTC. Translation: CASRPTGTGASNYGYTF.

The V gene is TRBV6-1, the J gene TRBJ2-1; D is perhaps TRBD2 (7 bases). The CDR3 extends over 15 amino acids. CDR1 is MNHNS and CDR2 is SASEGT in the germline V gene. Trimming cost V 2 bases and J 10 bases, with 18 bases left between them. The CDR3 DNA sequence: TGTGCCAGCAGTGAACTAGGGGGGGGTTCTGGCGAGCAGTTCTTC. It specifies CASSELGGGSGEQFF.

The rearrangement joins TRBV9 to TRBJ2-2; weak D call: TRBD2 (6 bases). From germline, CDR1 is SGDLS and CDR2 YYNGEE. The CDR3 spans 15 residues. Trimming removed 1 base at V and 6 bases at J, with 13 bases between. The chain's CDR3 is CASSVSLALSGELFF. The CDR3 DNA sequence: TGTGCCAGCAGCGTATCACTAGCATTGTCCGGGGAGCTGTTTTTT.

This chain links TRBV18 with TRBJ1-1; D ambiguous. The germline gives CDR1 KGHSH, CDR2 LQKENI. This CDR3 is built from 14 residues. V shed 2 bases and J shed 0 bases, with 7 bases lying between them. CDR3 sequence reads: CASSPNSLNTEAFF. The DNA for the CDR3 is TGTGCCAGCTCACCAAACAGCCTGAACACTGAAGCTTTCTTT. Drawing the rest from reference TRBV18 and TRBJ1-1, the complete variable domain is NAGVMQNPRHLVRRRGQEARLRCSPMKGHSHVYWYRQLPEEGLKFMVYLQKENIIDESGMPKERFSAEFPKEGPSILRIQQVVRGDSAAYFCASSPNSLNTEAFFGQGTRLTVV.

The rearrangement links TRBV9 to TRBJ2-3, with 15 bases identical to TRBD2. Germline V gene data show CDR1 as SGDLS and CDR2 as YYNGEE. The J segment lost 4 bases and the V segment lost 4 bases, leaving 7 bases of the junction unmatched. CDR3 length: 17 residues. For the CDR3, the DNA is TGTGCCAGCAGCCTTGGGACTAGCGGGGGGCGGGCAGATACGCAGTATTTT. Protein product: CASSLGTSGGRADTQYF.

The J gene is TRBJ1-5, the V gene TRBV5-5; tentative D call: TRBD1 (5 bases). Germline CDR1 is SGHKS and CDR2 is YYEKEE (reference sequence). This CDR3 spans 15 amino acids. V was trimmed by 3 bases and J by 2 bases, leaving 12 bases between them. This CDR3 is CASSSTGFGNQPQHF. The DNA for the CDR3 is TGTGCCAGCAGCTCTACAGGATTTGGCAATCAGCCCCAGCATTTT.

This clone was observed a handful of times. The chain combines TRBV7-8 with TRBJ2-7, with D possibly TRBD1 on 6 matching bases. V shed 0 bases and J shed 2 bases, with 11 bases lying between them. The CDR3 totals 15 residues. Germline V gene lookup returns CDR1 SGHVS and CDR2 FQNEAQ. The chain's CDR3 is CASSLADRVAYEQYF. The CDR3 DNA follows: TGTGCCAGCAGCTTAGCGGACAGAGTAGCCTACGAGCAGTACTTC.

This clone rates as medium-sized. The CDR3 nucleotides read TGTGCCAGCAGCTTAGACCACTATAGCAATCAGCCCCAGCATTTT. Translation gives CASSLDHYSNQPQHF. V gene TRBV7-2 combines with J gene TRBJ1-5; D unresolved. The V end was cut by 1 base, the J end by 0 bases, with 7 bases between. CDR3 size: 15 residues. The germline V gene has CDR1 SGHTA and CDR2 FQGNSA. The full variable domain, in which reference TRBV7-2 and TRBJ1-5 provide the parts outside the CDR3, is GAGVSQSPSNKVTEKGKDVELRCDPISGHTALYWYRQSLGQGLEFLIYFQGNSAPDKSGLPSDRFSAERTGGSVSTLTIQRTQQEDSAVYLCASSLDHYSNQPQHFGDGTRLSIL.

The genes are TRBV15 and TRBJ1-5; no firm D call. Between the trimmed V and J ends, which lost 1 base and 5 bases, there was a span of 6 bases. The CDR3 spans 13 residues. In germline, CDR1 is LNHNV, CDR2 YYDKDF (reference sequence). The CDR3 reads CATSRVLYQPQHF. The CDR3 DNA reads TGTGCCACCAGCAGAGTCCTCTATCAGCCCCAGCATTTT.

J is TRBJ2-7 and V is TRBV5-1; the match to TRBD2 covers 9 bases. Trimming took 4 bases from V and 4 from J; bases not matched to a gene: 9. Looked up from germline, CDR1 is SGHRS and CDR2 is YFSETQ. This CDR3 is 15 amino acids long. This CDR3 reads CASSNQASGVYEQYF. CDR3 nucleotides: TGCGCCAGCAGCAACCAAGCTAGCGGGGTATACGAGCAGTACTTC.

This rearrangement joins TRBV7-9 to TRBJ1-5; D is uncertain. CDR1 is SEHNR, CDR2 FQNEAQ, per germline (reference sequence). The CDR3 sequence is 14 residues long. Trimming took off 5 bases at V and 0 bases at J, with 8 bases between the two ends. CDR3 nucleotides: TGTGCCAGCAGCCAAGGAGTTAGCAATCAGCCCCAGCATTTT. Its protein is CASSQGVSNQPQHF.

Details on this clone: This CDR3 is missing its conserved last phenylalanine or tryptophan, likely due to a read error. The chain links TRBV7-2 to TRBJ1-1; D remains unclear. Trimming took off 5 bases at V and 0 bases at J, with 7 bases between the two ends. In germline, CDR1 is SGHTA, CDR2 FQGNSA. CDR3 length: 13 residues. The CDR3 is CASSRLLNTEAFS. Here the CDR3 DNA reads TGTGCCAGCAGCCGACTGTTGAACACTGAAGCTTTCTCT.

This chain uses TRBV18 with TRBJ1-1; D perhaps matches TRBD1 (5 bases). The V end lost 5 bases, the J end lost 4 bases, and 14 bases lay between the germline ends. The CDR3 extends over 14 amino acids. Germline lookup yields CDR1 KGHSH and CDR2 LQKENI. Here the CDR3 DNA reads TGTGCCAGCTCATCGCTGGGGGGAGGCACTGAAGCTTTCTTT. It specifies CASSSLGGGTEAFF.

V usage is TRBV2 and J usage is TRBJ2-4; D is unresolved. The CDR3 extends over 12 amino acids. Germline loops: CDR1 SNHLY, CDR2 FYNNEI. Trimming removed 7 bases from V and 0 bases from J, with 4 bases in between. The CDR3 nucleotides read TGTGCCAGCACCCTAGCCAAAAACATTCAGTACTTC. It encodes CASTLAKNIQYF.

The rearrangement uses TRBV29-1 and TRBJ2-5; D unresolved. V dropped 5 bases and J dropped 5 bases, with 9 bases sitting between them. From germline, CDR1 is SQVTM and CDR2 ANQGSEA. This CDR3 has 11 amino acids. In DNA form, the CDR3 reads TGCAGCGTTCCCGTTTCGGAGACCCAGTACTTC. It yields the protein CSVPVSETQYF. Based on the CDR3 plus reference TRBV29-1 and TRBJ2-5, the full variable domain is SAVISQKPSRDICQRGTSLTIQCQVDSQVTMMFWYRQQPGQSLTLIATANQGSEATYESGFVIDKFPISRPNLTFSTLTVSNMSPEDSSIYLCSVPVSETQYFGPGTRLLVL.

The rearrangement joins TRBV30 to TRBJ1-1, with a tentative D call TRBD1 (6 bases). The CDR3 has 14 amino acids. CDR1 is GTSNPN and CDR2 is SVGIG in the germline V gene (reference sequence). V was shortened by 4 bases and J by 2 bases, with 14 bases between the two germline ends. The CDR3 reads CAWTTGRGNTEAFF. CDR3 nucleotides: TGTGCCTGGACCACCGGCAGGGGTAACACTGAAGCTTTCTTT.

V and J are TRBV14 and TRBJ1-6, with D possibly TRBD1 on 6 matching bases. CDR1 and CDR2 (germline): SGHDN, FVKESK. The CDR3 extends over 15 amino acids. V was pared by 0 bases and J by 9 bases, with 12 bases between. In nucleotides, the CDR3 is TGTGCCAGCAGCCAAGATCCCCAGGGGTTTTCACCCCTCCACTTT. This gives the protein CASSQDPQGFSPLHF.

This clone was counted between two and nine times. This chain links TRBV6-1 with TRBJ2-7; TRBD2 matches 8 bases. J gave up 0 bases and V 9 bases, and 4 bases lay outside the gene matches. Germline lookup yields CDR1 MNHNS and CDR2 SASEGT. The CDR3 runs to 13 residues. For the CDR3, the DNA is TGTGCCAGTGGAGCGGGAGTCTCCTACGAGCAGTACTTC. Encoded protein: CASGAGVSYEQYF.